The source of this T cell receptor (beta chain) is a study of human T cells and chemical hapten exposure. TCRdb analysed the RACE reads with MiXCR anew, one entry per CDR3 protein. This repertoire shows some 50,000 distinct CDR3 sequences, about 4.5% found once; its top ten account for about 1.5%. This clonotype was observed many times. The time point is: healthy volunteer bleed at 2 weeks. It was from unfractionated whole blood that total RNA was extracted. Trimming shortened V by 0 bases and J by 16 bases, and 19 bases separated the two germline ends. Germline CDR1 is LGHNA and CDR2 is YSLEER. The CDR3 consists of 15 residues.

The material sequenced was whole blood. The rearrangement uses TRBV4-3 and TRBJ1-6; D is possibly TRBD1 (5 bases). The TCR originated in a female donor in good health. Some clones in this sample may be carry-over from other donors' samples. The CDR3 region is CASSQDKPSKGSLHF. DNA for the CDR3: TGCGCCAGCAGCCAAGATAAGCCTTCCAAGGGGTCGCTCCACTTT.